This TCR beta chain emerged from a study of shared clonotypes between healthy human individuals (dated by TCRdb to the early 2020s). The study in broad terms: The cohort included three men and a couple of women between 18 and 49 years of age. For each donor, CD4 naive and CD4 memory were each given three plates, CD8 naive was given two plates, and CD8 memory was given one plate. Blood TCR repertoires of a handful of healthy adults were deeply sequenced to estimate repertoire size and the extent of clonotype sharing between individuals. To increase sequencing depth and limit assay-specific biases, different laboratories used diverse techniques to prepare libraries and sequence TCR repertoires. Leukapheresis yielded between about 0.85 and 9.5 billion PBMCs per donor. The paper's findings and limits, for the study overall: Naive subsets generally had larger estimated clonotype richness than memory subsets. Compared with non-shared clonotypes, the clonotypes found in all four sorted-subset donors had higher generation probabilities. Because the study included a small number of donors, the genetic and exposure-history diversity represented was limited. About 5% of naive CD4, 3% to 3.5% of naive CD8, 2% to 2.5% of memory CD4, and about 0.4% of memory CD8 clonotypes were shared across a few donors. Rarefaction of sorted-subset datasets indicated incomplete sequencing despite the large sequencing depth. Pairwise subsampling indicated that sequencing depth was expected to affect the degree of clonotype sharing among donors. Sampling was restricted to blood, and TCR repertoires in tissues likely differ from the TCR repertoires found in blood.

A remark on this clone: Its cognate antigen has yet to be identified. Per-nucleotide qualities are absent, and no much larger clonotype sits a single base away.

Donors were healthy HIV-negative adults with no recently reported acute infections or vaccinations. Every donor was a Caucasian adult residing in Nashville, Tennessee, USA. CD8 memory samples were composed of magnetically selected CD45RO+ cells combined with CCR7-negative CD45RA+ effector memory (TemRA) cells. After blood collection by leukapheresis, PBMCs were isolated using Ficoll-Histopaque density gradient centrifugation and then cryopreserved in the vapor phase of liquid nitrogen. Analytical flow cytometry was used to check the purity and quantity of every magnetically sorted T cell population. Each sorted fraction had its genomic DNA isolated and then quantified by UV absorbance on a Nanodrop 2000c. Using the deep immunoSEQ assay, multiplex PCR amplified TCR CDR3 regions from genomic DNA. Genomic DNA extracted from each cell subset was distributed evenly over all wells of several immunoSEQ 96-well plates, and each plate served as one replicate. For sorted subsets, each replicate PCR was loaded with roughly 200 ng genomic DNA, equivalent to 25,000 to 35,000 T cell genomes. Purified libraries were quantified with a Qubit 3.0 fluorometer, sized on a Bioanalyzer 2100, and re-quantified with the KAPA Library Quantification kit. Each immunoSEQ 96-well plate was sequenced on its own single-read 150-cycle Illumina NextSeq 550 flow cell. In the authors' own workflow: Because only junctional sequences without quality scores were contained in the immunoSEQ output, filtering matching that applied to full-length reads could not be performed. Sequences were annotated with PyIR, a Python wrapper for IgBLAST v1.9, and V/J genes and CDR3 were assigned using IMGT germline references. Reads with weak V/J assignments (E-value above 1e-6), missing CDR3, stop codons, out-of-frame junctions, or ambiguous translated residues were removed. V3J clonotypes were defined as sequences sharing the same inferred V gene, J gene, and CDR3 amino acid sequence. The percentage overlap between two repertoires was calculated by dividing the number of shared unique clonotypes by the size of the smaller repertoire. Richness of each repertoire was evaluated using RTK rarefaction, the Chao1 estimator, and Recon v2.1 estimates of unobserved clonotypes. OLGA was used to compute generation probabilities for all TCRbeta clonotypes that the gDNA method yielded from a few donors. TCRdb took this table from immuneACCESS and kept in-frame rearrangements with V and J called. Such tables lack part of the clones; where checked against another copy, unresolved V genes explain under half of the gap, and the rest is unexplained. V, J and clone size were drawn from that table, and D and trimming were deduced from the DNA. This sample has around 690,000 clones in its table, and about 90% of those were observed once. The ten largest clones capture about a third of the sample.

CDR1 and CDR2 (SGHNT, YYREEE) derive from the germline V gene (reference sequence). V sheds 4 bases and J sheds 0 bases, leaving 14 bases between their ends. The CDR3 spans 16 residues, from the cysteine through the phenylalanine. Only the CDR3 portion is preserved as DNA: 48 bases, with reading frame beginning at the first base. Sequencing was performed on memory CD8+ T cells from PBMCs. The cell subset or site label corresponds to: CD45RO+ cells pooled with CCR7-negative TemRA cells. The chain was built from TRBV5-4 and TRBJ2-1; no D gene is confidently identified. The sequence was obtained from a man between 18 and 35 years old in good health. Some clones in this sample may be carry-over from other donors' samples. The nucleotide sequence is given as TGTGCCAGCAGCCTAGGGATATTAAGCTCCTACAATGAGCAGTTCTTC. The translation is CASSLGILSSYNEQFF.